A single sample gave rise to the 10 T cell receptor beta chains below, sequenced in a study of neurological immune-mediated disorders. MiXCR, applied by TCRdb to the 5' RACE reads, yields one record per CDR3 protein. The sample lists over 55,000 distinct CDR3 sequences, roughly 10% occurring once. Time point here: longitudinal time-point 1 (baseline). The material sequenced was PBMCs. Every receptor here comes from a male donor with HTLV-1-associated myelopathy (HAM/TSP).

The chain has TRBV28 and TRBJ2-7; 8 bases are a match to TRBD1. Germline V CDR1 and CDR2: MDHEN, SYDVKM. Trimming removed 6 bases from V and 2 bases from J; junction bases left unmatched: 9. The CDR3 is 15 amino acids. The CDR3 DNA sequence: TGTGCCAGCAGCAACACCGGGACAGGTGCCTACGAGCAGTACTTC. This codes for CASSNTGTGAYEQYF. The full variable domain, its missing parts supplied by reference TRBV28 and TRBJ2-7, is DVKVTQSSRYLVKRTGEKVFLECVQDMDHENMFWYRQDPGLGLRLIYFSYDVKMKEKGDIPEGYSVSREKKERFSLILESASTNQTSMYLCASSNTGTGAYEQYFGPGTRLTVT.

Note on this clonotype: This clone may be a read error of a much larger clone one base away. This chain links TRBV20-1 with TRBJ2-1, with TRBD1 matching over 8 bases. Per the germline V gene, CDR1 is DFQATT and CDR2 is SNEGSKA (reference sequence). The CDR3 length is 15 residues. Losses at the gene ends were 5 bases for V and 2 bases for J; bases not matched to a gene: 8. The CDR3 bases are TGCAGTGCTGCCATCCCGGGACAGGCCTACAATGAGCAGTTCTTC. Translated: CSAAIPGQAYNEQFF.

There are many counts of this clonotype. The gene calls are TRBV7-9 and TRBJ2-1, with a possible D match to TRBD2 (6 bases). V was cut by 8 bases and J by 8 bases, with 7 bases left in between. The CDR3 length is 10 residues. The germline V gene encodes CDR1 SEHNR and CDR2 FQNEAQ (reference sequence). The CDR3 nucleotides are TGTGCCAGCGGGGGGTATGAGCAGTTCTTC. Its protein product is CASGGYEQFF.

This clonotype was found many times. V usage is TRBV5-1 and J usage is TRBJ1-6; D might be TRBD1 (6 bases). Per the germline V gene, CDR1 is SGHRS and CDR2 is YFSETQ. This CDR3 is 17 amino acids long. V was pared by 1 base and J by 7 bases, with 18 bases between. For the CDR3, the DNA is TGCGCCAGCAGCTTGTTTCGGCCGTACAGGGAAAATTCACCCCTCCACTTT. Translating gives CASSLFRPYRENSPLHF.

This clonotype was recorded at least ten times. The chain uses TRBV12-3 or TRBV12-4 and TRBJ1-6; D remains ambiguous. Trimming pared 1 base from V and 10 bases from J, leaving 17 bases between. CDR3 length: 16 amino acids. The CDR3 reads CASSLGQLGVRSPLHF. CDR3 DNA sequence: TGTGCCAGCAGTTTAGGCCAGCTGGGAGTGCGGTCACCCCTCCACTTT.

This clonotype showed up many times. The chain is built from TRBV7-2 and TRBJ2-3; no firm D call. The CDR3 contains 12 residues. V lost 4 bases and J 0 bases, leaving 2 bases between the germline ends. The V gene's germline CDR1 is SGHTA and CDR2 FQGNSA. CDR3 sequence reads: CASSYSTDTQYF. The DNA for the CDR3 is TGTGCCAGCAGCTATAGCACAGATACGCAGTATTTT.

This clonotype was seen at least ten times. The chain combines TRBV7-2 with TRBJ2-1; 8 bases map to TRBD2. The CDR3 runs 13 residues. From germline, CDR1 is SGHTA and CDR2 FQGNSA. The trim removed 5 bases at V and 8 bases at J, leaving 5 bases unmatched. CDR3 sequence: CASSPAGGYEQFF. Written as DNA, the CDR3 is TGTGCCAGCAGCCCGGCGGGGGGTTATGAGCAGTTCTTC.

This clonotype occurred many times. The chain couples TRBV10-3 to TRBJ1-4; 7 positions agree with TRBD1. The V gene's germline CDR1 is ENHRY and CDR2 SYGVKD. The V gene end was trimmed by 6 bases and the J gene end by 5 bases; junction bases not matched to a gene: 9. The CDR3 is 15 residues long. CDR3: CAISGQDSGNEKLFF. Here the CDR3 DNA reads TGTGCCATCAGCGGACAGGACAGCGGGAATGAAAAACTGTTTTTT.

In regard to this clonotype: The DNA is omitted, as the CDR3 cannot be located on it reliably, and the CDR3 follows TCRdb's listing. V is TRBV3-1 and J is TRBJ1-5; the table gives TRBD1 as D, unverified against the DNA. Germline CDR1 reads LGHDT; CDR2 reads YNNKEL (reference sequence). The CDR3 is 21 residues long, ends included. The CDR3 reads CASSFYICSARVGHLNQPQHF.

At least ten counts were recorded for this clonotype. The chain uses TRBV20-1 and TRBJ1-6; maybe TRBD1 (6 bases). The CDR3 runs 14 residues. Germline assignment: CDR1 DFQATT and CDR2 SNEGSKA (reference sequence). V gave up 0 bases and J gave up 9 bases, with 12 bases separating them. CDR3 nucleotides: TGCAGTGCTAGAGATCAAGGGGGGGTTTCACCCCTCCACTTT. Its protein is CSARDQGGVSPLHF.